The clone carrying this T cell receptor beta chain occurred once. The CDR3 runs to 12 residues. V was shortened by 7 bases and J by 11 bases, with 17 bases between the two germline ends. Germline V gives CDR1 SNHLY, CDR2 FYNNEI. The data were obtained in a study of CD8+CD57+ T cells in acquired aplastic anemia. As for the study in general: When averaged, DNA from sorted CD4+ and CD8+ cells came to 2.5 to 3.5 ug.

The use of genomic DNA as template underpinned the TCR beta VDJ and CDR3 profiling. MiXCR, run by TCRdb on the reads, gives a single entry per CDR3 protein. This sample has about 470,000 distinct CDR3 sequences, with approximately 33% found just once. Patients picked for sequencing had shown CD8+CD57+ cell expansion detected by flow cytometry. Among the patients, none had received any therapy at the time of blood sampling. Source material: sorted CD4+, CD8+, or CD8+CD57+ T cells (not recorded which) from PBMCs. The chain carries TRBV2 and TRBJ1-1, with D uncertain. The TCR comes from a human donor with aplastic anemia. CDR3 DNA sequence: TGTGCCAGCACCAGGCAGGCGAGGGAGGCTTTCTTT. Translated: CASTRQAREAFF. Using reference TRBV2 and TRBJ1-1 for the parts outside the CDR3, the full variable domain is EPEVTQTPSHQVTQMGQEVILRCVPISNHLYFYWYRQILGQKVEFLVSFYNNEISEKSEIFDDQFSVERPDGSNFTLKIRSTKLEDSAMYFCASTRQAREAFFGQGTRLTVV.